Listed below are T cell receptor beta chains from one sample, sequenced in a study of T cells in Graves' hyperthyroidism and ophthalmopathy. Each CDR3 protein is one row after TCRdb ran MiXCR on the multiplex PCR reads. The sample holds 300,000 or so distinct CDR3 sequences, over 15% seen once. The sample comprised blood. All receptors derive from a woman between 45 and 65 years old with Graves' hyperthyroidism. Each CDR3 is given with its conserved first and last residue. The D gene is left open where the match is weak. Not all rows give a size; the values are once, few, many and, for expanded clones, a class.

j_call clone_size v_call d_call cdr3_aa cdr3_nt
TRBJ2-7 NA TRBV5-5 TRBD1 CASSLAQGTGGSSYEQYF TGTGCCAGCAGCTTGGCACAGGGGACAGGGGGCTCCTCCTACGAGCAGTACTTC
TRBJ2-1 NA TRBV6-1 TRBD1 CASSSGQVGSDEQFF TGTGCCAGCAGTTCCGGACAGGTTGGATCCGATGAGCAGTTCTTC
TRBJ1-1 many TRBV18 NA CASSPNSGNTEAFF TGTGCCAGCTCACCGAACAGTGGAAACACTGAAGCTTTCTTT
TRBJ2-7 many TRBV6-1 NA CASSPYNEQYF TGTGCCAGCAGCCCCTACAACGAGCAGTACTTC
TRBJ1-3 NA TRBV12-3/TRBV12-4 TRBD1 CASSPFEQGGKGNTIYF TGTGCCAGCAGTCCATTCGAACAGGGGGGGAAAGGAAACACCATATATTTT
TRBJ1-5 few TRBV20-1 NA CSAVGGLNQPQHF TGCAGTGCTGTGGGGGGTCTCAATCAGCCCCAGCATTTT
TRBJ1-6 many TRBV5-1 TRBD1 CASSLNPGQGNSPLHF TGCGCCAGCAGCTTGAACCCGGGACAGGGGAATTCACCCCTCCACTTT
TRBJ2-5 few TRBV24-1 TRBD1 CATSWTGGPETQYF TGTGCCACCAGTTGGACAGGGGGCCCAGAGACCCAGTACTTC
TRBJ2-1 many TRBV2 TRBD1 CASRRDRDYNEQFF TGTGCCAGCCGAAGGGACAGGGACTACAATGAGCAGTTCTTC
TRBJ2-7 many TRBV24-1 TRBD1 CATSERTGPISEQYF TGTGCCACCAGTGAACGGACAGGGCCCATCTCCGAGCAGTACTTC
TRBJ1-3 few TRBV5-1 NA CASKGSGNTIYF TGCGCCAGCAAGGGGTCTGGAAACACCATATATTTT
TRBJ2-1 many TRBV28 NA CASSLASGTGYNEQFF TGTGCCAGCAGTTTGGCTAGCGGGACAGGATACAATGAGCAGTTCTTC
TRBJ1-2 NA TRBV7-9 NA CASSLPVRSGYTF TGTGCCAGCAGCTTACCGGTACGCTCTGGCTACACCTTC
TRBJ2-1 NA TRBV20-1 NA CSASLGDNEQFF TGCAGTGCTAGCCTTGGAGACAATGAGCAGTTCTTC
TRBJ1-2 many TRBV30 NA CAWSQGGLNYGYTF TGTGCCTGGAGTCAGGGAGGCCTTAACTATGGCTACACCTTC
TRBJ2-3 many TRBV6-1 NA CASSYRASDTQYF TGTGCCAGCAGTTACCGCGCGTCAGATACGCAGTATTTT
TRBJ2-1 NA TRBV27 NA CASSPPPSDRSYNEQFF TGTGCCAGCAGTCCCCCCCCTAGCGATCGGTCCTACAATGAGCAGTTCTTC
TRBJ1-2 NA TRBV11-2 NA CASSLVVTRPAYYGYTF TGTGCCAGCAGCTTAGTTGTGACAAGGCCAGCTTACTATGGCTACACCTTC
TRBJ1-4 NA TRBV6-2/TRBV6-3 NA CATTGRVDNEKLFF TGTGCCACCACAGGACGGGTAGATAATGAAAAACTGTTTTTT
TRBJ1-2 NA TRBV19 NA CASSTNQQGAGGYTF TGTGCCAGTAGTACGAACCAGCAGGGAGCTGGGGGCTACACCTTC
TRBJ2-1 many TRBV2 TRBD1 CASSRQGAYNEQFF TGTGCCAGCAGCCGACAGGGGGCCTACAATGAGCAGTTCTTC
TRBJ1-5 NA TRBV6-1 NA CASSPGDIDQPQHF TGTGCCAGCAGTCCCGGCGACATCGATCAGCCCCAGCATTTT
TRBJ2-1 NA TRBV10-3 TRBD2 CAIRTGTSVNEQFF TGTGCCATCAGAACCGGGACTAGCGTCAATGAGCAGTTCTTC
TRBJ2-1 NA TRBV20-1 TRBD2 CSARMSQAGGRAFGEQFF TGCAGTGCTAGGATGTCACAAGCGGGGGGGCGGGCTTTCGGTGAGCAGTTCTTC
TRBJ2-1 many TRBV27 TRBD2 CASSSLAGSSYNEQFF TGTGCCAGCAGTTCCCTAGCGGGAAGCTCCTACAATGAGCAGTTCTTC
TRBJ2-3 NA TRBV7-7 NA CASSSGSGRSDTQYF TGTGCTAGCAGCTCCGGGAGCGGGCGATCAGATACGCAGTATTTT
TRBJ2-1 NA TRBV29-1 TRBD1 CSVEGAGTGYNEQFF TGCAGCGTTGAAGGGGCCGGGACAGGGTACAATGAGCAGTTCTTC